The sequence of this T cell receptor beta chain was determined in a study of T cells in Graves' hyperthyroidism and ophthalmopathy. In its sample, this clonotype was seen once. Its target is unknown. This may stem from a read error, because a much larger clone lies one nucleotide away. This likely comes from a read error, as the CDR3 has no conserved phenylalanine or tryptophan at its end. The TCR beta CDR3 regions underwent amplification using RNA transcripts as the source. Carried out on the TCR CDR3, a first-round RT-PCR used the HTBI primer set. MiXCR was run by TCRdb on the multiplex PCR reads, yielding one entry per CDR3 protein. The data show a few hundred thousand distinct CDR3 sequences, with around 45% seen just once and more than 7% held by the top ten. Between the trimmed V and J ends, which lost 2 bases and 3 bases, there was a span of 11 bases. This CDR3 has 14 residues. From germline, CDR1 is MGHRA and CDR2 YSYEKL.

Study-wide points: Appearing also in blood were most of the thyroid clonotypes expanded above 0.001.

No progression to ophthalmopathy during 18 months of follow-up defined stable disease. Sequenced input: peripheral blood or thyroid tissue (not recorded which). The receptor was isolated from a woman between 18 and 30 years old with Graves' hyperthyroidism. This rearrangement joins TRBV4-1 to TRBJ2-7, with D possibly being TRBD1 (5 bases). The CDR3 bases are TGCGCCAGCAGCCAACCACGACAGAGCTACGAGCAGTACCTC. It yields the protein CASSQPRQSYEQYL.